This T cell receptor beta chain was found in a study of blood T cell repertoires in COVID-19 (dated by TCRdb to 2018 to 2021). For the study in its entirety: Samples covering the acute and convalescent phases of COVID-19 were provided by collaborators in the United States, Italy and Spain. The material from the prospective study consisted of cDNA or gDNA derived from T cells, B-cell-depleted T cells, or PBMCs. The dataset comprised deeply sampled blood TCRbeta repertoires from subjects exposed to, actively infected with, or recovered from COVID-19. The repertoires were released in a freely available public database intended as a resource for research on the immune response to SARS-CoV-2. Samples came from the ongoing ImmuneRACE study (first 160 participants) plus 1,254 subjects from 6 global collaborators. A de-identified subject ID, COVID-19 status, age in years and sex were almost always included in the sample metadata. Where available, HLA class I and class II types were obtained from metadata supplied by the sample provider rather than from assay-based typing.

Each collaborating institution followed its own protocols to collect whole blood in K2EDTA tubes. Collaborator samples were shipped for TCRbeta analysis as frozen whole blood, isolated PBMCs, or DNA extracted from either sample type. What the study reported, not specific to this receptor: Clinical and demographic metadata were provided uncurated, with the amount varying by source and participant.

On this clone: Which antigen it targets is not known. Base-call qualities are not available, and no considerably larger clone is one nucleotide away.

The immunoSEQ Assay, a bias-controlled multiplex PCR, was used to amplify TCRbeta CDR3 regions from genomic DNA. Regarding the original processing steps: The number of nucleated cells in each sample was estimated by amplification of reference gene primers within the assay. To quantify the absolute abundance of each unique TCRbeta CDR3 rearrangement, sequence reads were collapsed and filtered. For each sample, productive Simpson clonality was calculated by taking the square root of Simpson's diversity index across productive rearrangements. Drawn from immuneACCESS, this table holds only the in-frame rearrangements with V and J called that TCRdb kept. Clones are partly lost; checked studies trace under half to an unresolved V gene and leave the rest unexplained. The V and J calls and clone size were taken over from that table, and D and trimming were inferred from the DNA. This sample comprises approximately 72,000 clones, almost 85% of them detected only once. The ten largest make up roughly 20% of the sample.

Sequenced sample: peripheral blood. The clonotype was recovered from a man in his forties or fifties with acute or convalescent COVID-19.

The CDR3 in this case is CASSDKRENYEQYF. The sequenced DNA is TGTGCCAGCAGCGATAAGCGGGAAAACTACGAGCAGTACTTC. Here the chain combines TRBV9 and TRBJ2-7; 7 of the junction bases match TRBD2. Here V drops 3 bases and J drops 3 bases, and the junction holds 6 bases not matched to any gene. The CDR3 covers 14 residues, taking in both the cysteine and the phenylalanine. Only CDR3 DNA remains: 42 bases, in frame from the first base. The germline V gene sets CDR1 to SGDLS and CDR2 to YYNGEE.